One and the same sample provided the 14 T cell receptor beta chains below, sequenced in a study of cytotoxic CD8 clonotypes in ibrutinib-treated CLL. Using immunoSEQ multiplex PCR, the repertoire was profiled, and TCRdb retains in-frame clones only, with some absent. The sample has 90,000 to 100,000 clones; more than 75% are singletons. Sequencing used PBMCs, obtained after 12 months of ibrutinib treatment. These receptor sequences come from a human donor with chronic lymphocytic leukemia.

V gene TRBV5-1 combines with J gene TRBJ1-2; no firm D call. CDR3 length equals 13 residues. V gave up 4 bases and J gave up 1 base, with 8 bases separating them. Germline-derived CDR1 and CDR2 are SGHRS and YFSETQ. CDR3 residues: CASSLRHNYGYTF. The CDR3 bases are TGCGCCAGCAGCCTTCGGCATAACTATGGCTACACCTTC.

The gene calls are TRBV6-1 and TRBJ1-1; 7 bases fit TRBD1. J lost 1 base, V lost 6 bases, and 5 bases had no gene match. There are 14 residues in the CDR3. Germline CDR1 MNHNS, CDR2 SASEGT. The CDR3 region is CASSPGQRNTEAFF. The DNA for the CDR3 is TGTGCCAGCAGCCCGGGACAGAGGAACACTGAAGCTTTCTTT.

CDR3 amino acids: CSAGLQETQYF. As DNA, the CDR3 is TGCAGTGCTGGTTTACAAGAGACCCAGTACTTC. The chain combines TRBV20-1 with TRBJ2-5; D remains unclear. Germline values: CDR1 DFQATT, CDR2 SNEGSKA (reference sequence). CDR3 size: 11 residues. Trimming pared 5 bases from V and 2 bases from J, leaving 6 bases between.

The chain is built from TRBV4-2 and TRBJ2-7; 15 nucleotides match TRBD2. The CDR3 consists of 19 residues. The germline gives CDR1 LGHNA, CDR2 YNFKEQ. Trimming cost V 1 base and J 4 bases; bases outside gene matches: 11. The CDR3 sequence is CASSQVPGTSGGWIYEQYF. The CDR3 DNA is TGTGCCAGCAGCCAAGTCCCCGGGACTAGCGGGGGGTGGATTTACGAGCAGTACTTC.

V usage is TRBV14 and J usage is TRBJ2-7; TRBD2 is a possible D gene (6 bases). This CDR3 has 12 residues. The germline V gene has CDR1 SGHDN and CDR2 FVKESK. V lost 5 bases, J lost 6 bases, and 11 bases lay in between. CDR3 sequence reads: CASSYLGSEQYF. The CDR3 region has the DNA TGTGCCAGCAGCTACCTCGGGAGCGAGCAGTACTTC.

Here the CDR3 DNA reads TGTGCCAGCAGTGAATCCGGGGGGCTGAGAGAGACCCAGTACTTC. As protein: CASSESGGLRETQYF. V is TRBV25-1 and J is TRBJ2-5; D may be TRBD2 (7 bases). Trimming removed 1 base from V and 4 bases from J, with 13 bases in between. Germline CDR1 MGHDK, CDR2 SYGVNS. The CDR3 sequence is 15 residues long. Variable domain in full (rest from reference TRBV25-1 and TRBJ2-5): EADIYQTPRYLVIGTGKKITLECSQTMGHDKMYWYQQDPGMELHLIHYSYGVNSTEKGDLSSESTVSRIRTEHFPLTLESARPSHTSQYLCASSESGGLRETQYFGPGTRLLVL.

This chain connects TRBV28 to TRBJ2-3, with TRBD2 matching over 8 bases. This CDR3 spans 15 amino acids. Losses at the gene ends were 2 bases for V and 7 bases for J; bases not matched to a gene: 8. CDR1 and CDR2 from the germline V gene are MDHEN and SYDVKM. The CDR3 is CASSLPTGGRNTQYF. CDR3 nucleotides: TGTGCCAGCAGTTTACCAACGGGGGGGCGAAATACGCAGTATTTT.

The chain links TRBV6-6 to TRBJ2-1, with D uncertain. V lost 2 bases and J lost 0, with 8 bases in between. Looked up from germline, CDR1 is MNHNY and CDR2 is SVGAGI (reference sequence). CDR3 length: 15 residues. The CDR3 region is CASSYGQASYNEQFF. The CDR3 DNA follows: TGTGCCAGCAGTTACGGGCAGGCCTCCTACAATGAGCAGTTCTTC.

There are a few counts of this clone. The genes are TRBV7-9 and TRBJ1-2; D call uncertain. The V gene lost 5 bases and the J gene lost 6 bases, with 10 bases spanning the gap. There are 12 residues in the CDR3. Germline V lookup: CDR1 SEHNR, CDR2 FQNEAQ (reference sequence). The CDR3 DNA reads TGTGCCAGCAGCAATTCCCTGGATGGCTACACCTTC. Its protein product is CASSNSLDGYTF.

This rearrangement joins TRBV2 to TRBJ1-6; tentative D call: TRBD1 (5 bases). Germline loops: CDR1 SNHLY, CDR2 FYNNEI. This CDR3 spans 13 amino acids. V lost 6 bases, J lost 10 bases, and 13 bases lay in between. The DNA of the CDR3 is TGTGCCAGCAGCCCGGGACTGCGCTCACCCCTCCACTTT. This translates into CASSPGLRSPLHF.

This sequence joins TRBV28 and TRBJ2-7; 7 bases align to TRBD1. The V and J ends lost 7 bases and 4 bases, in that order; junction bases with no gene match: 7. The CDR3 consists of 13 residues. Germline-derived CDR1 and CDR2 are MDHEN and SYDVKM. In DNA form, the CDR3 reads TGTGCCAGCAATTCCGGGACAGTGTACGAGCAGTACTTC. This translates into CASNSGTVYEQYF. Full variable domain (missing parts from reference TRBV28 and TRBJ2-7): DVKVTQSSRYLVKRTGEKVFLECVQDMDHENMFWYRQDPGLGLRLIYFSYDVKMKEKGDIPEGYSVSREKKERFSLILESASTNQTSMYLCASNSGTVYEQYFGPGTRLTVT.

CDR3 DNA sequence: TGTGCCAGCAGCTTACTGCAGAACAATGAGCAGTTCTTC. It is translated as CASSLLQNNEQFF. The chain couples TRBV7-3 to TRBJ2-1; D remains unclear. CDR3 length: 13 amino acids. Deletions cut 2 bases from V and 5 bases from J, with 7 bases between. Germline V gene sequence: CDR1 SGHTA, CDR2 FQGTGA.

Only a few counts were recorded for this clone. The chain carries TRBV6-1 and TRBJ2-7, with 7 bases aligning to TRBD1. The J segment lost 5 bases and the V segment lost 6 bases, leaving 7 bases of the junction unmatched. This CDR3 has 13 residues. Germline lookup yields CDR1 MNHNS and CDR2 SASEGT. DNA for the CDR3: TGTGCCAGCAGCCCACAGGGGACCCACGAGCAGTACTTC. Residues: CASSPQGTHEQYF.

The chain is built from TRBV9 and TRBJ2-1; D is perhaps TRBD1 or TRBD2 (7 bases each). V lost 4 bases and J 5 bases, leaving 28 bases between the germline ends. The CDR3 totals 19 residues. The germline CDR1 and CDR2 sequences are SGDLS and YYNGEE. CDR3 in amino acids: CASSSLGLTGRGRDNEQFF. CDR3 DNA: TGTGCCAGCAGCTCCCTAGGTTTGACAGGGAGGGGTAGGGACAATGAGCAGTTCTTC.